These T cell receptor beta chains were read from a single sample in a study of T cell responses to AZD1222 COVID-19 vaccine. TCRdb's table, derived via immunoSEQ multiplex PCR, lists solely in-frame clones and lacks some. The data show about 68,000 clones, about 80% seen once. The sample in question was peripheral blood, obtained on day 0 of AZD1222 vaccination. The receptors were sampled from an adult in good health. Each CDR3 is given with its conserved first and last residue. D genes are given only for firm matches. The size field is filled for only some rows; it gives once, few, many or a size class.

D	J	size	V	CDR3	DNA
.	TRBJ2-5	.	TRBV19	CASSIGGGYETQYF	TGTGCCAGTAGTATAGGTGGGGGTTATGAGACCCAGTACTTC
.	TRBJ2-5	few	TRBV4-3	CASSQEYTPGETQYF	TGCGCCAGCAGCCAAGAATACACTCCTGGGGAGACCCAGTACTTC
.	TRBJ1-2	.	TRBV2	CASSDRQVFNYGYTF	TGTGCCAGCAGTGACAGACAGGTTTTTAACTATGGCTACACCTTC
TRBD1	TRBJ1-2	.	TRBV11-2	CASSLLRTGANYGYTF	TGTGCCAGCAGCTTACTCCGGACAGGGGCCAACTATGGCTACACCTTC
.	TRBJ1-1	.	TRBV28	CASSPPGNTEAFF	TGTGCCAGCAGTCCTCCAGGGAACACTGAAGCTTTCTTT
.	TRBJ1-1	.	TRBV30	CAWRIGAGTEAFF	TGTGCCTGGAGAATTGGTGCTGGCACTGAAGCTTTCTTT
TRBD1	TRBJ1-1	.	TRBV11-2	CASSTGQGGMNTEAFF	TGTGCCAGCAGTACGGGACAGGGTGGAATGAACACTGAAGCTTTCTTT
.	TRBJ1-2	.	TRBV5-6	CASSQITGLYGYTF	TGTGCCAGCAGCCAAATAACAGGGCTCTATGGCTACACCTTC
TRBD1	TRBJ2-7	.	TRBV18	CASSPSRDRGYEQYF	TGTGCCAGCTCACCTTCCCGGGACAGGGGGTATGAGCAGTACTTC
.	TRBJ1-3	.	TRBV19	CASSHTGSGNTIYF	TGTGCCAGTAGCCATACAGGGTCTGGAAACACCATATATTTT
.	TRBJ2-7	.	TRBV5-1	CASSSDPPYEQYF	TGCGCCAGCAGCTCTGACCCCCCCTACGAGCAGTACTTC
.	TRBJ2-3	.	TRBV3-1/TRBV3-2	CASSQVPVRADTQYF	TGTGCCAGCAGCCAAGTGCCCGTCCGCGCAGATACGCAGTATTTT
.	TRBJ1-1	.	TRBV19	CASSSGLNTEAFF	TGTGCCAGTAGTAGCGGACTGAACACTGAAGCTTTCTTT
TRBD1	TRBJ1-6	.	TRBV4-1	CASSQDRQGVYNSPLHF	TGCGCCAGCAGCCAAGATAGACAGGGTGTCTATAATTCACCCCTCCACTTT
.	TRBJ2-2	.	TRBV15	CATSRPTGELFF	TGTGCCACCAGCAGACCCACCGGGGAGCTGTTTTTT
TRBD2	TRBJ2-2	.	TRBV27	CASSLRLAGQYTGELFF	TGTGCCAGCAGTTTGAGACTAGCGGGGCAATACACCGGGGAGCTGTTTTTT
.	TRBJ2-3	.	TRBV9	CASSVGGADTQYF	TGTGCCAGCAGCGTTGGGGGCGCAGATACGCAGTATTTT
.	TRBJ2-3	.	TRBV4-2	CASSQVAIGGYTDTQYF	TGTGCCAGCAGCCAAGTCGCGATCGGAGGTTACACAGATACGCAGTATTTT
TRBD2	TRBJ2-1	once	TRBV6-5	CATCASGGYNEQFF	TGTGCCACCTGTGCTAGCGGGGGATACAATGAGCAGTTCTTC
.	TRBJ1-5	.	TRBV19	CASSIFRAGANQPQHF	TGTGCCAGTAGTATATTTAGGGCCGGGGCCAATCAGCCCCAGCATTTT
TRBD1	TRBJ1-1	few	TRBV7-8	CASSKYGQGENTEAFF	TGTGCCAGCAGTAAATACGGACAGGGTGAGAACACTGAAGCTTTCTTT
TRBD1	TRBJ1-2	.	TRBV5-4	CASSLGGQGGFGYTF	TGTGCCAGCAGCTTGGGAGGACAGGGAGGTTTTGGCTACACCTTC
.	TRBJ1-3	few	TRBV5-1	CASSLGASGLSGNTIYF	TGCGCCAGCAGCTTGGGGGCCAGCGGACTCTCTGGAAACACCATATATTTT
.	TRBJ1-2	.	TRBV6-5	CASSYTGRDYGYTF	TGTGCCAGCAGTTACACGGGGCGGGACTATGGCTACACCTTC
.	TRBJ1-4	once	TRBV5-1	CASSLSSADEKLFF	TGCGCCAGCAGCTTGTCAAGTGCGGATGAAAAACTGTTTTTT
.	TRBJ1-2	.	TRBV2	CASRGGYDSYGYTF	TGTGCCAGCAGGGGGGGTTACGACAGCTATGGCTACACCTTC
.	TRBJ2-5	.	TRBV10-3	CAISDKEGQETQYF	TGTGCCATCAGTGATAAAGAGGGTCAAGAGACCCAGTACTTC
.	TRBJ1-5	.	TRBV7-6	CASSPEAGSQPQHF	TGTGCCAGCAGCCCCGAGGCGGGAAGTCAGCCCCAGCATTTT
TRBD1	TRBJ1-2	.	TRBV5-4	CASSLNSGQVYGYTF	TGTGCCAGCAGCTTGAATTCGGGACAGGTCTATGGCTACACCTTC
TRBD1	TRBJ2-3	.	TRBV5-1	CASSYGQGADTQYF	TGCGCCAGCAGTTATGGACAGGGCGCAGATACGCAGTATTTT
.	TRBJ1-1	.	TRBV19	CASSIGELTEAFF	TGTGCCAGTAGTATAGGAGAACTCACTGAAGCTTTCTTT
.	TRBJ1-4	.	TRBV2	CASSSGTAGKLFF	TGTGCCAGCAGTAGCGGGACTGCGGGAAAACTGTTTTTT
TRBD1	TRBJ1-6	.	TRBV27	CASSSRQGRSYNSPLHF	TGTGCCAGCAGTTCTCGACAGGGACGCTCCTATAATTCACCCCTCCACTTT
TRBD1	TRBJ1-5	once	TRBV30	CAWSGGQTLTYSNQPQHF	TGTGCCTGGAGTGGGGGACAGACTCTCACCTATAGCAATCAGCCCCAGCATTTT
.	TRBJ2-2	.	TRBV18	CASSPSRVSTNTGELFF	TGTGCCAGCTCACCATCAAGGGTTTCTACGAACACCGGGGAGCTGTTTTTT
.	TRBJ2-1	once	TRBV7-2	CASSLTFEKYNEQFF	TGTGCCAGCAGCTTAACGTTCGAGAAATACAATGAGCAGTTCTTC
.	TRBJ2-7	.	TRBV5-5	CASSLAGATYEQYF	TGTGCCAGCAGCTTAGCCGGGGCAACCTACGAGCAGTACTTC
TRBD1	TRBJ1-2	.	TRBV5-5	CASSFGTANGGYTF	TGTGCCAGCAGCTTTGGGACAGCAAATGGAGGCTACACCTTC
.	TRBJ1-3	.	TRBV6-2/TRBV6-3	CASSAHRTGGNTIYF	TGTGCCAGCAGTGCCCATAGGACGGGTGGAAACACCATATATTTT
.	TRBJ2-3	.	TRBV5-4	CASSSGLSTDTQYF	TGTGCCAGCAGTTCGGGACTCAGCACAGATACGCAGTATTTT
.	TRBJ1-5	few	TRBV7-2	CASSLAPGDSNQPQHF	TGTGCCAGCAGCTTAGCGCCGGGGGATAGCAATCAGCCCCAGCATTTT
.	TRBJ2-7	.	TRBV9	CASSVEGGWAPHEQYF	TGTGCCAGCAGCGTAGAGGGGGGTTGGGCTCCCCACGAGCAGTACTTC
TRBD1	TRBJ2-1	.	TRBV10-3	CAISNPGQGNLQFF	TGTGCCATCAGTAATCCGGGACAGGGGAATTTGCAGTTCTTC
TRBD1	TRBJ1-4	.	TRBV7-7	CASSQGQPNEKLFF	TGTGCTAGCAGCCAGGGACAGCCTAATGAAAAACTGTTTTTT
.	TRBJ2-7	once	TRBV6-5	CASSPRQVRTYEQYF	TGTGCCAGCAGTCCGAGACAGGTCAGAACCTACGAGCAGTACTTC
.	TRBJ2-7	.	TRBV5-1	CASSGEGYEQYF	TGCGCCAGCAGCGGCGAGGGGTACGAGCAGTACTTC
.	TRBJ2-7	.	TRBV15	CATSRDRVVIHEQYF	TGTGCCACCAGCAGAGATAGGGTGGTTATCCACGAGCAGTACTTC
TRBD1	TRBJ2-7	.	TRBV19	CASKPGQGVAGTDEQYF	TGTGCCAGTAAGCCCGGACAGGGGGTGGCCGGAACCGACGAGCAGTACTTC